This TCR beta chain was retrieved from a study of blood T cell repertoires in COVID-19 (dated by TCRdb to about 2020). For context, the study as a whole: Samples from collaborators originated in the United States, Italy and Spain and spanned both the acute and convalescent phases of COVID-19. Subjects who had been exposed to COVID-19, were actively infected with it, or had recovered from it provided the deeply sampled blood TCRbeta repertoires that made up the dataset. A freely available public database, intended as a resource for researchers studying the immune response to SARS-CoV-2, is where the repertoires were released. The samples were drawn from two sources: the first 160 participants of the ongoing ImmuneRACE study, and 1,000 to 1,500 subjects contributed by 6 global collaborators. Nearly every sample came with metadata listing a de-identified subject ID, COVID-19 status, age in years and sex. The prospective study material was composed of cDNA or gDNA derived from T cells, B-cell-depleted T cells, or PBMCs. Where available, HLA class I and class II types were taken from metadata supplied by the sample provider and were not determined by assay-based typing. Broad study findings and their caveats: Clinical and demographic metadata were provided uncurated, with the amount varying by source and participant.

To note about this clone: The target of this receptor is not known. One base away there is no much larger clone; base qualities are not given.

The collaborating institutions used their own protocols to collect whole blood in K2EDTA tubes. Collaborator samples were shipped for TCRbeta analysis as frozen whole blood, isolated PBMCs, or DNA extracted from either sample type. Trimming removed 1 base from V and 4 bases from J, leaving 5 bases between the germline ends. The CDR3 starts with the cysteine, ends with the phenylalanine, and has 12 residues. Only the CDR3 DNA is retained, 36 bases long and in frame from the first base. Sequences MDHEN (CDR1) and SYDVKM (CDR2) are obtained from the germline V gene. TCRbeta CDR3 regions were amplified from genomic DNA using the immunoSEQ Assay, a bias-controlled multiplex PCR. Per the authors' processing: Within the assay, amplification of reference gene primers was used to estimate how many nucleated cells each sample contained. To quantify the absolute abundance of each unique TCRbeta CDR3 rearrangement, sequence reads were collapsed and filtered. For each sample, productive Simpson clonality was calculated by taking the square root of Simpson's diversity index across productive rearrangements. In TCRdb, the immuneACCESS table is reduced to in-frame sequences with V and J assigned. These tables do not hold every clone; where another copy was compared, an unresolved V gene accounts for under half, and the others remain unexplained. V and J calls and clone size are as listed in that table; D and trimming were resolved from the DNA. Across this sample there are about 100,000 clones, with roughly 92% seen only once. The ten largest clones add up to about 5.7% of the sample.

The receptor chain draws on TRBV28 and TRBJ2-7, with an unclear D gene assignment. This clonotype originated in a man aged 50 to 59 with active COVID-19. Sequenced sample: peripheral blood. CDR3 reads: CASSLYRYEQYF. Read as DNA, the sequence is TGTGCCAGCAGTTTATATAGATACGAGCAGTACTTC. Supplemented by the reference TRBV28 and TRBJ2-7 proteins around the CDR3, the complete variable domain is DVKVTQSSRYLVKRTGEKVFLECVQDMDHENMFWYRQDPGLGLRLIYFSYDVKMKEKGDIPEGYSVSREKKERFSLILESASTNQTSMYLCASSLYRYEQYFGPGTRLTVT.